Below are 31 T cell receptor beta chains sequenced from a single sample in a study of CD8 T cells in ankylosing spondylitis. Each CDR3 protein is one row after TCRdb ran MiXCR on the 5' RACE reads. The sample records 190,000 or so distinct CDR3 sequences, 10% to 15% being singletons. The sample was blood, either unsorted or a sorted T cell fraction (not recorded which). Receptor source: a male donor with ankylosing spondylitis or in good health (not recorded which).

This clonotype was seen a few times. This chain links TRBV7-9 with TRBJ1-2; 7 bases match TRBD1. The CDR3 consists of 16 residues. Germline V gives CDR1 SEHNR, CDR2 FQNEAQ (reference sequence). V shed 7 bases and J 9 bases; nucleotides not matched to a gene: 20. The chain's CDR3 is CASTLNRGTLALSYTF. CDR3 coding DNA: TGTGCCAGCACCCTGAACAGGGGAACGCTGGCCCTCAGCTACACCTTC.

This clonotype was detected only a few times. CDR3: CASSWGLKEAFF. The CDR3 DNA reads as TGTGCCAGCAGTTGGGGTCTTAAGGAAGCTTTCTTT. The chain combines TRBV12-3 or TRBV12-4 with TRBJ1-1; unclear D gene. Trimming shortened V by 4 bases and J by 8 bases, and 11 bases separated the two germline ends. The CDR3 is 12 amino acids.

This clonotype was seen a few times. The V gene is TRBV5-6, the J gene TRBJ2-5; no clear D gene. The CDR3 is 11 residues long. Germline CDR1 SGHDT, CDR2 YYEEEE. V was pared by 0 bases and J by 7 bases, with 4 bases between. This CDR3 reads CASSLGVTQYF. DNA for the CDR3: TGTGCCAGCAGCTTGGGTGTGACCCAGTACTTC.

J is TRBJ1-1 and V is TRBV27; D unclear. The ends were cut back, 0 bases at V and 8 bases at J, with 10 bases in the middle. Looked up from germline, CDR1 is MNHEY and CDR2 is SMNVEV (reference sequence). The CDR3 has 13 residues. The CDR3 sequence: CASSLSQSREAFF. The CDR3 bases are TGTGCCAGCAGTTTATCCCAATCTAGGGAAGCTTTCTTT.

V and J are TRBV12-3 or TRBV12-4 and TRBJ1-1; D call uncertain. The V end was cut by 2 bases, the J end by 4 bases, with 8 bases between. This CDR3 comprises 13 residues. CDR3 in DNA: TGTGCCAGCAGTTTAAGCGGGAGCACTGAAGCTTTCTTT. Amino acid sequence: CASSLSGSTEAFF.

This chain's CDR3 is CSAPPQLSTSGQITDTQYF. The CDR3 nucleotides read TGCAGTGCTCCACCTCAACTTTCGACTAGCGGGCAGATCACAGATACGCAGTATTTT. V usage is TRBV20-1 and J usage is TRBJ2-3; 10 bases are a match to TRBD2. V shed 5 bases, J shed 2 bases, and the junction held 19 bases outside the gene matches. CDR1 DFQATT and CDR2 SNEGSKA come from the germline V gene (reference sequence). This CDR3 has 19 amino acids.

This clonotype occurred a few times. This chain uses TRBV6-2 or TRBV6-3 with TRBJ2-7; D not resolved. Between the trimmed V and J ends, which lost 0 bases and 7 bases, there was a span of 13 bases. Germline V gives CDR1 MNHEY, CDR2 SVGEGT. The CDR3 sequence is 14 residues long. For the CDR3, the DNA is TGTGCCAGCAGTTACTCGGGTATGGAGCGAGAGCAGTACTTC. This translates into CASSYSGMEREQYF.

This clonotype was seen repeatedly, ten times or more. This sequence joins TRBV29-1 and TRBJ2-1; perhaps TRBD1 as D (6 bases). CDR1 and CDR2 from the germline V gene are SQVTM and ANQGSEA. CDR3 length: 12 amino acids. V was cut by 8 bases and J by 3 bases, with 11 bases left in between. CDR3 sequence reads: CSPWTVYNEQFF. The DNA of the CDR3 is TGCAGCCCCTGGACAGTCTACAATGAGCAGTTCTTC.

This clonotype came up many times. The chain carries TRBV5-1 and TRBJ2-7, with no clear D. Trimming removed 0 bases from V and 3 bases from J, with 13 bases in between. The CDR3 sequence is 15 residues long. Germline V gene sequence: CDR1 SGHRS, CDR2 YFSETQ. CDR3 in amino acids: CASSLALRDGYEQYF. In DNA form, the CDR3 reads TGCGCCAGCAGCTTGGCTTTGCGTGATGGCTACGAGCAGTACTTC. Together with reference TRBV5-1 and TRBJ2-7, the CDR3 gives the full variable domain: KAGVTQTPRYLIKTRGQQVTLSCSPISGHRSVSWYQQTPGQGLQFLFEYFSETQRNKGNFPGRFSGRQFSNSRSEMNVSTLELGDSALYLCASSLALRDGYEQYFGPGTRLTVT.

This chain connects TRBV7-9 to TRBJ2-3, with 11 positions matching TRBD2. Looked up from germline, CDR1 is SEHNR and CDR2 is FQNEAQ (reference sequence). This CDR3 is 16 amino acids long. Germline trimming cut 4 bases from V and 2 bases from J; bases unmatched to any gene: 5. The CDR3 DNA sequence: TGTGCCAGCAGCTCCCTAGCGGGGGGACCCACAGATACGCAGTATTTT. It translates to CASSSLAGGPTDTQYF.

V is TRBV20-1 and J is TRBJ2-1; 7 bases are a match to TRBD2. Germline CDR1 reads DFQATT; CDR2 reads SNEGSKA (reference sequence). There are 12 residues in the CDR3. J lost 7 bases, V lost 5 bases, and 5 bases had no gene match. CDR3 DNA: TGCAGTGCTGGAGTCGGGGGGAATGAGCAGTTCTTC. Translating it yields CSAGVGGNEQFF.

The chain employs TRBV27 and TRBJ2-7; either TRBD1 or TRBD2 may supply D (5 bases each). The germline CDR1 and CDR2 sequences are MNHEY and SMNVEV (reference sequence). This CDR3 has 14 amino acids. V was pared by 8 bases and J by 5 bases, with 19 bases between. DNA for the CDR3: TGTGCCAGCGGACCCCCCCCGGGGACGAACGAGCAGTACTTC. Translated: CASGPPPGTNEQYF.

This chain connects TRBV12-3 or TRBV12-4 to TRBJ2-1, with 7 positions matching TRBD2. The CDR3 is made up of 13 amino acids. J lost 10 bases, V lost 3 bases, and 6 bases had no gene match. The CDR3 is CASSFGTTLEQFF. As DNA, the CDR3 is TGTGCCAGCAGTTTTGGGACTACCCTAGAGCAGTTCTTC.

This rearrangement joins TRBV5-1 to TRBJ2-5, with TRBD2 matching over 8 bases. The CDR3 consists of 15 residues. Germline V gene data show CDR1 as SGHRS and CDR2 as YFSETQ. With V trimmed by 1 base and J by 5 bases, 7 bases remained unmatched. The CDR3 loop reads CASSLTGTRGETQYF. The CDR3 region has the DNA TGCGCCAGCAGCTTGACCGGGACTAGGGGGGAGACCCAGTACTTC.

The genes are TRBV12-3 or TRBV12-4 and TRBJ2-3, with 14 bases matching TRBD2. The CDR3 consists of 16 residues. Trimming took 5 bases from V and 5 from J; bases not matched to a gene: 6. CDR3 sequence reads: CASSPRLAGGKDTQYF. The CDR3 nucleotides read TGTGCCAGCAGTCCGCGACTAGCGGGGGGGAAAGATACGCAGTATTTT.

This clonotype was seen more than once but under ten times. The rearrangement links TRBV20-1 to TRBJ1-6, with D perhaps TRBD1 (6 bases). The germline gives CDR1 DFQATT, CDR2 SNEGSKA (reference sequence). This CDR3 spans 14 amino acids. V dropped 3 bases and J dropped 2 bases, with 8 bases sitting between them. This chain's CDR3 is CSARAGAYNSPLHF. The CDR3, as DNA: TGCAGTGCTAGGGCAGGGGCCTATAATTCACCCCTCCACTTT.

This rearrangement joins TRBV7-2 to TRBJ2-5; D remains ambiguous. This CDR3 has 13 amino acids. The ends were cut back, 8 bases at V and 2 bases at J, with 12 bases in the middle. Germline V gene lookup returns CDR1 SGHTA and CDR2 FQGNSA. The CDR3 reads CASRYTNQETQYF. For the CDR3, the DNA is TGTGCCAGCCGATACACAAATCAAGAGACCCAGTACTTC.

This clonotype was seen at least ten times. The chain uses TRBV12-3 or TRBV12-4 and TRBJ1-1, with D maybe TRBD1 (5 bases). Trimming removed 6 bases from V and 0 bases from J, with 11 bases in between. This CDR3 contains 14 residues. The CDR3 reads CASSPGRLNTEAFF. The CDR3 nucleotides read TGTGCCAGCAGCCCGGGACGGTTGAACACTGAAGCTTTCTTT.

This clonotype has a handful of counts. The rearrangement links TRBV4-1 to TRBJ1-1, with 8 nucleotides matching TRBD1. This CDR3 region has 15 residues. V lost 3 bases, J lost 4 bases, and 7 bases stayed unmatched. Germline CDR1 and CDR2: MGHRA and YSYEKL. CDR3 sequence reads: CASSHPTGGGTEAFF. The DNA of the CDR3 is TGCGCCAGCAGCCATCCCACAGGGGGAGGCACTGAAGCTTTCTTT.

This clonotype was picked up a small number of times. At one boundary the junction diverges from the germline segment, which might be a read error. The chain employs TRBV5-1 and TRBJ2-5; 8 bases line up with TRBD1. CDR3 length: 17 amino acids. Per the germline V gene, CDR1 is SGHRS and CDR2 is YFSETQ. CDR3 bases: TGCGCCAGCAGCTTGGGGGGAACAGGGGGTCCTCAAGAGAACCAGTACTTC. Protein product: CASSLGGTGGPQENQYF.

This clonotype was picked up many times. The chain is built from TRBV24-1 and TRBJ2-1; 7 bases agree with TRBD2. Germline CDR1 KGHDR, CDR2 SFDVKD. CDR3 length: 13 amino acids. Germline trimming cut 3 bases from V and 10 bases from J; bases unmatched to any gene: 5. CDR3 nucleotide sequence: TGTGCCACCAGTGATGGGAGGGGAGGCGAGCAGTTCTTC. This sequence encodes CATSDGRGGEQFF.

This clonotype was seen a handful of times. The rearrangement joins TRBV7-2 to TRBJ2-7; 9 bases line up with TRBD2. This CDR3 is 16 amino acids long. The germline gives CDR1 SGHTA, CDR2 FQGNSA. The junction had 6 bases not matched to a gene; V was cut back by 0 bases and J by 3 bases. The CDR3 here is CASSLALLAGYYEQYF. CDR3 coding DNA: TGTGCCAGCAGCTTAGCGCTTCTAGCGGGGTACTACGAGCAGTACTTC.

The chain couples TRBV5-5 to TRBJ1-1; perhaps TRBD1 as D (5 bases). Deletions cut 0 bases from V and 3 bases from J, with 9 bases between. Per the germline V gene, CDR1 is SGHKS and CDR2 is YYEKEE (reference sequence). CDR3 length: 14 residues. This CDR3 is CASSLAWGDTEAFF. In DNA, the CDR3 is TGTGCCAGCAGCTTGGCATGGGGGGACACTGAAGCTTTCTTT.

The chain joins TRBV9 to TRBJ2-1; D ambiguous. V lost 0 bases to trimming and J lost 6 bases, with 7 bases between them. Germline V gene lookup returns CDR1 SGDLS and CDR2 YYNGEE. CDR3 length: 13 amino acids. The CDR3 sequence is CASSVGSANEQFF. DNA of the CDR3: TGTGCCAGCAGCGTAGGCAGTGCCAATGAGCAGTTCTTC.

This clonotype was observed a handful of times. The V and J genes are TRBV6-2 or TRBV6-3 and TRBJ1-5; TRBD1 is a possible D gene (6 bases). Germline V CDR1 and CDR2: MNHEY, SVGEGT. The germline V and J ends were trimmed by 4 bases and 3 bases, with 13 bases remaining between them. The CDR3 runs to 15 residues. The CDR3 DNA sequence: TGTGCCAGCAGTTCCGGGACAAGTATCAATCAGCCCCAGCATTTT. This translates into CASSSGTSINQPQHF.

In this sample, this clonotype turned up a few times. V usage is TRBV25-1 and J usage is TRBJ1-2, with D possibly being TRBD1 (5 bases). The CDR3 is 16 residues long. CDR1 is MGHDK and CDR2 is SYGVNS in the germline V gene. V was cut by 8 bases and J by 6 bases, with 25 bases left in between. The chain's CDR3 is CASAWHGGNAYDGYTF. In DNA, the CDR3 is TGTGCCAGCGCTTGGCATGGGGGTAACGCCTATGATGGCTACACCTTC.

In this sample, this clonotype turned up a few times. CDR3 nucleotides: TGCAGTGCTAGGGGGCTCCCAGCTGAAGCTTTCTTT. Its translation is CSARGLPAEAFF. J is TRBJ1-1 and V is TRBV20-1; D possibly corresponds to TRBD1 (5 bases). CDR1 and CDR2 (germline): DFQATT, SNEGSKA (reference sequence). Trimming shortened V by 3 bases and J by 6 bases, and 11 bases separated the two germline ends. This CDR3 is 12 amino acids long.

This clonotype was observed a few times. This sequence joins TRBV27 and TRBJ2-1; the match to TRBD2 covers 13 bases. This CDR3 contains 16 residues. After removal of 2 bases from V and 7 bases from J, the junction contained 5 bases not matched to a gene. Germline V gene sequence: CDR1 MNHEY, CDR2 SMNVEV (reference sequence). CDR3: CASSLGTSGNRNEQFF. DNA of the CDR3: TGTGCCAGCAGTTTAGGGACTAGCGGGAATAGAAATGAGCAGTTCTTC.

V usage is TRBV7-9 and J usage is TRBJ2-3, with 9 positions matching TRBD1. This CDR3 spans 16 amino acids. V was pared by 5 bases and J by 0 bases, with 6 bases of the junction left unmatched. Germline V gene lookup returns CDR1 SEHNR and CDR2 FQNEAQ (reference sequence). DNA of the CDR3: TGTGCCAGCAGCCCCGGGACAGGGCCTAGCACAGATACGCAGTATTTT. This encodes CASSPGTGPSTDTQYF.

This clonotype turned up a few times. This rearrangement joins TRBV5-6 to TRBJ2-3; TRBD2 matches 10 bases. CDR1 is SGHDT and CDR2 is YYEEEE in the germline V gene. The ends lost 4 bases at V and 0 bases at J; junction bases unmatched: 5. The CDR3 has 16 amino acids. CDR3 loop: CASSLGTSVSTDTQYF. The CDR3 region has the DNA TGTGCCAGCAGCCTCGGGACTAGCGTGAGCACAGATACGCAGTATTTT.

This clonotype came up once. This chain uses TRBV2 with TRBJ2-1; 9 bases are a match to TRBD1. The germline V gene encodes CDR1 SNHLY and CDR2 FYNNEI. V gave up 6 bases and J gave up 4 bases; unmatched junction bases: 4. CDR3 length equals 14 residues. The CDR3 nucleotides are TGTGCCAGCAGGGAGACAGGGGGGTACAATGAGCAGTTCTTC. Translated, it gives CASRETGGYNEQFF.